These 10 T cell receptor beta chains came from one sample sequenced in a study of shared clonotypes between healthy human individuals. CD8 cells regarded as naive lacked CD45RO, were positively chosen for CCR7, and omitted terminally differentiated effector memory CD45RA+ cells. The repertoire was sequenced with immunoSEQ multiplex PCR; TCRdb's copy has only in-frame clones and lacks some. The data contain millions of clones, about 95% of them singletons. The sequenced sample consisted of naive CD8+ T cells sorted from blood. These receptors were obtained from a man younger than 30 in good health.

The chain links TRBV6-5 to TRBJ1-2, with 7 positions matching TRBD1. With V trimmed by 6 bases and J by 4 bases, 5 bases remained unmatched. This CDR3 has 13 residues. Germline V lookup: CDR1 MNHEY, CDR2 SVGAGI. The CDR3 here is CASSHGQVYGYTF. The CDR3 coding sequence is TGTGCCAGCAGCCATGGACAGGTCTATGGCTACACCTTC.

This chain uses TRBV7-9 with TRBJ2-7, with D possibly matching TRBD2 (6 bases). Trimming took off 5 bases at V and 2 bases at J, with 13 bases between the two ends. The CDR3 is 14 amino acids. In germline, CDR1 is SEHNR, CDR2 FQNEAQ (reference sequence). This CDR3 is CASSNTSQPYEQYF. CDR3 coding DNA: TGTGCCAGCAGCAATACTAGCCAGCCCTACGAGCAGTACTTC.

This clone was detected a few times. The chain is built from TRBV7-6 and TRBJ1-5; TRBD1 aligns across 8 bases. Germline values: CDR1 SGHVS, CDR2 FNYEAQ. The ends lost 5 bases at V and 6 bases at J; junction bases unmatched: 6. The CDR3 loop spans 14 amino acids. This chain's CDR3 is CASSATGVGQPQHF. In nucleotides, the CDR3 is TGTGCCAGCAGCGCGACAGGGGTTGGTCAGCCCCAGCATTTT.

The chain joins TRBV27 to TRBJ1-2; no definite D call. The CDR3 is 13 residues long. Deletions cut 6 bases from V and 4 bases from J, with 12 bases between. CDR1 and CDR2 (germline): MNHEY, SMNVEV (reference sequence). The CDR3 here is CASRLTLGYGYTF. The CDR3 DNA sequence: TGTGCCAGCAGACTCACGTTGGGCTATGGCTACACCTTC.

This clone was recorded only once. The same CDR3 can be traced to other DNA sequences in this sample. The rearrangement links TRBV9 to TRBJ1-4; D gene unclear. Germline assignment: CDR1 SGDLS and CDR2 YYNGEE. The V gene lost 0 bases and the J gene lost 0 bases, with 6 bases spanning the gap. The CDR3 is 15 amino acids. CDR3 in DNA: TGTGCCAGCAGCGTAGGCGGTACAACTAATGAAAAACTGTTTTTT. Protein sequence: CASSVGGTTNEKLFF. The complete variable domain, with remaining parts taken from reference TRBV9 and TRBJ1-4, reads DSGVTQTPKHLITATGQRVTLRCSPRSGDLSVYWYQQSLDQGLQFLIQYYNGEERAKGNILERFSAQQFPDLHSELNLSSLELGDSALYFCASSVGGTTNEKLFFGSGTQLSVL.

V and J are TRBV7-9 and TRBJ1-6; 7 nucleotides align to TRBD1. Trimming took 4 bases from V and 6 from J; bases not matched to a gene: 6. Germline values: CDR1 SEHNR, CDR2 FQNEAQ (reference sequence). This CDR3 comprises 15 residues. The DNA of the CDR3 is TGTGCCAGCAGCTCAGGGACAGAATTTAATTCACCCCTCCACTTT. Protein sequence: CASSSGTEFNSPLHF.

V gene TRBV7-6 combines with J gene TRBJ2-7, with 7 bases aligning to TRBD1. The junction had 6 bases not matched to a gene; V was cut back by 5 bases and J by 2 bases. CDR1 and CDR2 (germline): SGHVS, FNYEAQ. This CDR3 is 14 amino acids long. The CDR3 here is CASSPGRGTYEQYF. The CDR3 region has the DNA TGTGCCAGCAGCCCGGGCAGGGGGACCTACGAGCAGTACTTC.

The gene calls are TRBV7-6 and TRBJ2-1; 11 positions agree with TRBD2. This CDR3 contains 16 residues. Germline values: CDR1 SGHVS, CDR2 FNYEAQ. The trim removed 4 bases at V and 4 bases at J, leaving 6 bases unmatched. CDR3 bases: TGTGCCAGCAGCTCGTTCCGACTAGCGGGATACAATGAGCAGTTCTTC. It encodes CASSSFRLAGYNEQFF. The whole variable domain, filled in from reference TRBV7-6 and TRBJ2-1, reads GAGVSQSPRYKVTKRGQDVALRCDPISGHVSLYWYRQALGQGPEFLTYFNYEAQQDKSGLPNDRFSAERPEGSISTLTIQRTEQRDSAMYRCASSSFRLAGYNEQFFGPGTRLTVL.

About this clone itself: Other DNA sequences in the same sample also yield this CDR3. This chain uses TRBV28 with TRBJ2-2, with 8 bases aligning to TRBD1. Germline V gene lookup returns CDR1 MDHEN and CDR2 SYDVKM. The CDR3 extends over 14 amino acids. Trimming took 2 bases from V and 5 from J; bases not matched to a gene: 1. The CDR3 nucleotides read TGTGCCAGCAGTTTACAGGGGGCGACCGGGGAGCTGTTTTTT. As protein: CASSLQGATGELFF.

The rearrangement links TRBV7-2 to TRBJ2-1; TRBD2 is a possible D gene (5 bases). CDR1 and CDR2 (germline): SGHTA, FQGNSA. V lost 2 bases, J lost 5 bases, and 13 bases lay in between. There are 15 residues in the CDR3. In DNA, the CDR3 is TGTGCCAGCAGCTTATATCCCCAGGAGGACAATGAGCAGTTCTTC. Protein product: CASSLYPQEDNEQFF.